The 23 T cell receptor beta chains below come from one sample, sequenced in a study of blood T cell repertoires in COVID-19. Generated by immunoSEQ multiplex PCR, the TCRdb table keeps only in-frame clones and is missing some. The sample has some 250,000 clones; around 86% are singletons. Sequencing was performed on PBMCs or T cells enriched from blood (not recorded which). These receptors were taken from a woman aged 40 to 49 with acute COVID-19.

This clone appeared a single time. This chain connects TRBV10-3 to TRBJ2-1; tentatively, D is TRBD1 (6 bases). CDR1 and CDR2 (germline): ENHRY, SYGVKD. The CDR3 has 15 amino acids. Trimming left V 2 bases short and J 10 bases short, with 18 bases between. The CDR3 sequence: CAISEGETGRPEQFF. CDR3 in DNA: TGTGCCATCAGTGAGGGGGAGACAGGCCGCCCCGAGCAGTTCTTC.

This sequence joins TRBV18 and TRBJ2-2; 10 bases line up with TRBD1. Trimming took 3 bases from V and 7 from J; bases not matched to a gene: 5. Germline CDR1 is KGHSH and CDR2 is LQKENI. This CDR3 spans 15 amino acids. This CDR3 reads CASSPDRGQGGELFF. In DNA, the CDR3 is TGTGCCAGCTCACCTGACAGGGGGCAAGGCGGGGAGCTGTTTTTT.

This chain uses TRBV4-1 with TRBJ1-5; D is unclear. V gave up 4 bases and J gave up 3 bases, with 13 bases separating them. Germline loops: CDR1 MGHRA, CDR2 YSYEKL. There are 15 residues in the CDR3. The CDR3 DNA reads TGCGCCAGCAGCCCAGACATCAGTGACAATCAGCCCCAGCATTTT. Translating it yields CASSPDISDNQPQHF.

This chain joins TRBV6-5 and TRBJ1-1; 7 bases align to TRBD1. CDR1 is MNHEY and CDR2 is SVGAGI in the germline V gene. This CDR3 spans 14 amino acids. Unmatched junction bases numbered 8, after V lost 6 bases and J lost 4 bases. The CDR3 sequence is CASSDRARGTEAFF. CDR3 DNA sequence: TGTGCCAGCAGCGACAGGGCCCGAGGCACTGAAGCTTTCTTT.

This rearrangement joins TRBV2 to TRBJ1-2; D might be TRBD1 (6 bases). Trimming left V 8 bases short and J 6 bases short, with 19 bases between. This CDR3 comprises 14 residues. Germline lookup yields CDR1 SNHLY and CDR2 FYNNEI. This chain's CDR3 is CASSGLQGLNGYTF. The CDR3 bases are TGTGCCAGCTCAGGCCTACAGGGATTGAATGGCTACACCTTC.

The chain couples TRBV18 to TRBJ2-7; D is unclear. The CDR3 totals 14 residues. V lost 3 bases, J lost 2 bases, and 11 bases lay in between. Germline V gene lookup returns CDR1 KGHSH and CDR2 LQKENI. This chain's CDR3 is CASSPPVGPYEQYF. DNA for the CDR3: TGTGCCAGCTCACCGCCTGTTGGGCCCTACGAGCAGTACTTC.

The CDR3 region has the DNA TGTGCCTGGAGGAGGGTTGTAAGCACTGAAGCTTTCTTT. Protein sequence: CAWRRVVSTEAFF. This rearrangement joins TRBV30 to TRBJ1-1; no firm D call. V shed 3 bases and J shed 4 bases, with 12 bases lying between them. The CDR3 consists of 13 residues. The germline gives CDR1 GTSNPN, CDR2 SVGIG (reference sequence).

This clone was counted a single time. V is TRBV15 and J is TRBJ2-5, with 8 nucleotides matching TRBD1. The CDR3 length is 14 residues. With 3 bases clipped from V and 4 bases from J, the junction kept 4 bases outside the gene matches. Germline-derived CDR1 and CDR2 are LNHNV and YYDKDF (reference sequence). The chain's CDR3 is CATSRDRVGETQYF. Written as DNA, the CDR3 is TGTGCCACCAGCAGGGACAGGGTTGGAGAGACCCAGTACTTC.

The rearrangement joins TRBV19 to TRBJ2-3, with D perhaps TRBD2 (6 bases). This CDR3 is 16 amino acids long. V dropped 6 bases and J dropped 4 bases, with 20 bases sitting between them. Germline V gene sequence: CDR1 LNHDA, CDR2 SQIVND (reference sequence). This chain's CDR3 is CASSARGKGTSDTQYF. The DNA for the CDR3 is TGTGCCAGTAGCGCCCGGGGGAAGGGGACGTCAGATACGCAGTATTTT.

In DNA form, the CDR3 reads TGTGCCAGCAGCCAACTGGGACTAGCCTCCGCTAGCACAGATACGCAGTATTTT. Translating it yields CASSQLGLASASTDTQYF. The V and J genes are TRBV3-1 (or the pseudogene TRBV3-2) and TRBJ2-3; 9 bases line up with TRBD2. The CDR3 has 18 amino acids. The germline V gene encodes CDR1 LGHDT and CDR2 YNNKEL (reference sequence). V shed 2 bases and J 0 bases; nucleotides not matched to a gene: 9.

CDR3 loop: CASTPTSGKETQYF. The DNA for the CDR3 is TGTGCCAGCACCCCAACTAGCGGCAAAGAGACCCAGTACTTC. The V and J genes are TRBV7-9 and TRBJ2-5; 8 bases are a match to TRBD2. V gave up 7 bases and J gave up 3 bases; unmatched junction bases: 7. The CDR3 sequence is 14 residues long. Germline V gene lookup returns CDR1 SEHNR and CDR2 FQNEAQ (reference sequence).

CDR3 DNA sequence: TGTGCCAGTAGTGCACAGGGATCCTATAATTCACCCCTCCACTTT. This sequence encodes CASSAQGSYNSPLHF. This chain links TRBV19 with TRBJ1-6; D is possibly TRBD1 (6 bases). The CDR3 covers 15 residues. Germline V gives CDR1 LNHDA, CDR2 SQIVND (reference sequence). V lost 5 bases and J lost 1, with 9 bases in between.

The genes are TRBV19 and TRBJ1-4; 9 positions agree with TRBD1. There are 17 residues in the CDR3. Germline CDR1 reads LNHDA; CDR2 reads SQIVND (reference sequence). V lost 6 bases, J lost 2 bases, and 10 bases stayed unmatched. Here the CDR3 reads CASSTSRDRATNEKLFF. CDR3 DNA: TGTGCCAGTAGCACATCCCGGGACAGGGCGACTAATGAAAAACTGTTTTTT.

The genes are TRBV3-1 (or the pseudogene TRBV3-2) and TRBJ1-2; D gene ambiguous. Germline CDR1 reads LGHDT; CDR2 reads YNNKEL (reference sequence). With 0 bases removed from V and 4 bases from J, the gap between germline ends came to 12 bases. This CDR3 spans 15 amino acids. CDR3 sequence (DNA): TGTGCCAGCAGCCAAGATTTTGCAACAGCCTATGGCTACACCTTC. It is translated as CASSQDFATAYGYTF.

The rearrangement joins TRBV3-1 (or the pseudogene TRBV3-2) to TRBJ2-1, with 7 bases lining up with TRBD2. The ends lost 1 base at V and 5 bases at J; junction bases unmatched: 8. CDR1 is LGHDT, CDR2 YNNKEL, per germline (reference sequence). The CDR3 runs 16 residues. In DNA form, the CDR3 reads TGTGCCAGCAGCCAAGTTACAGGACTAGTAAACAATGAGCAGTTCTTC. It translates to CASSQVTGLVNNEQFF.

This chain connects TRBV6-5 to TRBJ2-7; 7 positions match TRBD2. CDR1 and CDR2 from the germline V gene are MNHEY and SVGAGI. There are 14 residues in the CDR3. Trimming at V came to 7 bases and at J to 0 bases, leaving 6 bases not matched to a gene. The CDR3 here is CASILGEGSYEQYF. CDR3 nucleotide sequence: TGTGCCAGCATCCTGGGGGAGGGCTCCTACGAGCAGTACTTC.

The chain uses TRBV10-1 and TRBJ1-1, with a tentative D call TRBD1 (6 bases). The CDR3 runs 14 residues. Germline V lookup: CDR1 WNHNN, CDR2 SYGVQD (reference sequence). V was clipped by 0 bases and J by 4 bases, with 9 bases between them. The chain's CDR3 is CASSESQGFTEAFF. The CDR3 bases are TGCGCCAGCAGTGAGTCACAGGGTTTCACTGAAGCTTTCTTT.

This rearrangement joins TRBV2 to TRBJ1-6; the D gene is possibly TRBD1 (6 bases). Germline CDR1 SNHLY, CDR2 FYNNEI. This CDR3 spans 14 amino acids. Trimming took off 7 bases at V and 9 bases at J, with 16 bases between the two ends. CDR3 region: CASMKGEGVSPLHF. The CDR3 region has the DNA TGTGCCAGCATGAAGGGGGAGGGAGTTTCACCCCTCCACTTT.

The chain combines TRBV6-5 with TRBJ2-4; maybe TRBD1 (6 bases). V lost 6 bases, J lost 13 bases, and 19 bases lay in between. The CDR3 covers 13 residues. CDR1 MNHEY and CDR2 SVGAGI come from the germline V gene. This chain's CDR3 is CASSALVQDRQYF. In DNA form, the CDR3 reads TGTGCCAGCAGCGCGCTCGTCCAGGACAGACAGTACTTC.

The V call is TRBV2, the J call TRBJ1-2, with D uncertain. The CDR3 runs to 12 residues. CDR1 and CDR2 from the germline V gene are SNHLY and FYNNEI. The germline V and J ends were trimmed by 6 bases and 4 bases, with 9 bases remaining between them. The CDR3 loop is CASSEIAYGYTF. The CDR3 region has the DNA TGTGCCAGCAGCGAAATAGCCTATGGCTACACCTTC.

This clone appeared once. The genes are TRBV19 and TRBJ1-3, with unresolved D. Germline lookup yields CDR1 LNHDA and CDR2 SQIVND (reference sequence). The ends were cut back, 5 bases at V and 4 bases at J, with 12 bases in the middle. The CDR3 totals 14 residues. The CDR3 protein is CASSPTITGNTIYF. The CDR3, as DNA: TGTGCCAGTAGTCCGACAATTACAGGAAACACCATATATTTT.

The chain couples TRBV19 to TRBJ1-1, with TRBD1 as a possible D gene (6 bases). The V gene lost 6 bases and the J gene lost 1 base, with 9 bases spanning the gap. The CDR3 has 13 residues. The germline V gene encodes CDR1 LNHDA and CDR2 SQIVND (reference sequence). CDR3 residues: CASSNRANTEAFF. DNA of the CDR3: TGTGCCAGTAGCAACAGGGCGAACACTGAAGCTTTCTTT.

A single count supports this clone. The CDR3 DNA is TGTGCCAGCAGTCCCCGAGGGTTAGCTCCTGAAGCTTTCTTT. Protein sequence: CASSPRGLAPEAFF. The V and J genes are TRBV6-2 or TRBV6-3 and TRBJ1-1, with no clear D. Trimming took off 5 bases at V and 6 bases at J, with 16 bases between the two ends. CDR1 and CDR2 from the germline V gene are MNHEY and SVGEGT. This CDR3 spans 14 amino acids.